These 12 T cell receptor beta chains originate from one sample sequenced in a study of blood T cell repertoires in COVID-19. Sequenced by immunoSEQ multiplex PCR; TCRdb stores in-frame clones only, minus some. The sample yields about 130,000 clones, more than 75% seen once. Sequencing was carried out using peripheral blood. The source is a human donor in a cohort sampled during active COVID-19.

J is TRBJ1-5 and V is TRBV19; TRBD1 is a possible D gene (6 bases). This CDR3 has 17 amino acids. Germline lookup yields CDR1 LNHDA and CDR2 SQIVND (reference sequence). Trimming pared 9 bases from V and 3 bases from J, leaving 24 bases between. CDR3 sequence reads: CASRITSQGLNNQPQHF. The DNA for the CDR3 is TGTGCCAGCCGAATTACATCACAGGGTTTAAACAATCAGCCCCAGCATTTT.

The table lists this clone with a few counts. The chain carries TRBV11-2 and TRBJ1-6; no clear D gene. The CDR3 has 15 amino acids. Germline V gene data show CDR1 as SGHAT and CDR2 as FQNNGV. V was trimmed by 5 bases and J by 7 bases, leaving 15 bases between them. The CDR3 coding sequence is TGTGCCAGCAGCCCCGAGTACAGTTTCAATTCACCCCTCCACTTT. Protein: CASSPEYSFNSPLHF.

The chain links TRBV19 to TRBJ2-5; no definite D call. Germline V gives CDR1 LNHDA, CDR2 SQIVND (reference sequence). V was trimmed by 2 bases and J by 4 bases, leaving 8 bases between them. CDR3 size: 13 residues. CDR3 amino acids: CASSISSRETQYF. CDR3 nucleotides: TGTGCCAGTAGTATATCCTCCCGAGAGACCCAGTACTTC. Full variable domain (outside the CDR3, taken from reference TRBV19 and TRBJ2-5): DGGITQSPKYLFRKEGQNVTLSCEQNLNHDAMYWYRQDPGQGLRLIYYSQIVNDFQKGDIAEGYSVSREKKESFPLTVTSAQKNPTAFYLCASSISSRETQYFGPGTRLLVL.

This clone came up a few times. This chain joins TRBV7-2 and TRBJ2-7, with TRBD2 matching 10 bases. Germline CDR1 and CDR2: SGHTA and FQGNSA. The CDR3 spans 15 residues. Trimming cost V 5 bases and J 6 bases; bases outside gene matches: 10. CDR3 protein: CASSPRLAGAAEQYF. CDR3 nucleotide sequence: TGTGCCAGCAGCCCGAGGCTAGCGGGAGCTGCCGAGCAGTACTTC.

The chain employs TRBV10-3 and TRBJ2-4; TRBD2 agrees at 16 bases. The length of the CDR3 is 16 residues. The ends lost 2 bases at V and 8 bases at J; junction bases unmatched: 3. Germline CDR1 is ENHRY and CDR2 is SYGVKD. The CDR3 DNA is TGTGCCATCAGTGAGGGGACTAGCGGGAGGGGGGACATTCAGTACTTC. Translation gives CAISEGTSGRGDIQYF.

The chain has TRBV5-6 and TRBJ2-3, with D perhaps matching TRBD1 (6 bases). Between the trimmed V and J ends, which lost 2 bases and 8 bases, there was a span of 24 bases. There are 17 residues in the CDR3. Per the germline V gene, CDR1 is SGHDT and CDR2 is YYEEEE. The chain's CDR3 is CASSLINRPRGGGTQYF. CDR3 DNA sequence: TGTGCCAGCAGCTTAATTAATCGGCCCAGGGGTGGGGGTACGCAGTATTTT.

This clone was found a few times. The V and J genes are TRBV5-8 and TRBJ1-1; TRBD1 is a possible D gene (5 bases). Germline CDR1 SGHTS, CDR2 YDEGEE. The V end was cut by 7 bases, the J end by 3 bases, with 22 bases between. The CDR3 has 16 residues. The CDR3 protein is CASPGGVKDEDTEAFF. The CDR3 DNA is TGTGCCAGCCCCGGGGGGGTGAAGGATGAGGACACTGAAGCTTTCTTT.

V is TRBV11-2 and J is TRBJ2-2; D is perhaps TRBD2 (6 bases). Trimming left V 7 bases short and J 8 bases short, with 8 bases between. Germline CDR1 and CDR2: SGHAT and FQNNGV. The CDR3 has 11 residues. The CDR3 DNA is TGTGCCAGCACCCGGGGGGGGGAGCTGTTTTTT. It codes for CASTRGGELFF.

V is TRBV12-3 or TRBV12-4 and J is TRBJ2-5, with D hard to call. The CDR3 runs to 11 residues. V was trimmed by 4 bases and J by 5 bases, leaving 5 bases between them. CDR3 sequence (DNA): TGTGCCAGCAGTTATCGGGAGACCCAGTACTTC. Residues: CASSYRETQYF.

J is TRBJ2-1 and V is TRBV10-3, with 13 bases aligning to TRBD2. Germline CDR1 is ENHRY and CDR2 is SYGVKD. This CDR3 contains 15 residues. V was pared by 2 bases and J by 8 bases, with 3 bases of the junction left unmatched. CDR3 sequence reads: CAISEGLAGDYEQFF. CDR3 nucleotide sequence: TGTGCCATCAGTGAGGGACTAGCGGGAGACTATGAGCAGTTCTTC.

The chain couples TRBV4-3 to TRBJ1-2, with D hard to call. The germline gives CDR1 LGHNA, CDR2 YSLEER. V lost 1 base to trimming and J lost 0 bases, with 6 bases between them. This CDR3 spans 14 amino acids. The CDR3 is CASSQGPANYGYTF. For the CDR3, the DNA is TGCGCCAGCAGCCAAGGTCCGGCTAACTATGGCTACACCTTC.

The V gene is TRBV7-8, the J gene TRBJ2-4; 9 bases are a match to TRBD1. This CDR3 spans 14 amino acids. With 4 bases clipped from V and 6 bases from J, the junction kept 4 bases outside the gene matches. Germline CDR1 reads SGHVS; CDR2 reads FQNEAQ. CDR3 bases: TGTGCCAGCAGCTCGGACAGGGGATTAAACATTCAGTACTTC. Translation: CASSSDRGLNIQYF.